The rows below give T cell receptor beta chains drawn from one sample of a study of molecular identifiers for immune sequencing clone quantification. TCRdb processed the PCR reads anew with MiXCR; each CDR3 protein has one entry. Here the sample spans about 320,000 distinct CDR3 sequences, about 22% being singletons. Sequencing used naive CD8+ T cells from blood, with Jurkat cell RNA spiked in. These receptors all stem from a human donor in good health. Some libraries in this study had Jurkat cell RNA spiked in. Both conserved end residues are part of each CDR3. Each record gives: J gene, CDR3 length, V gene, clone size, D gene, CDR3 DNA, CDR3 protein. A D gene is named only where the DNA matches it firmly. Some rows have no size entry. The others give once, few or many, or a class for an expanded clone.

j_gene: TRBJ2-7; len: 14; v_gene: TRBV4-1; abundance: many; d_gene: NA; CDR3nt: TGCGCCAGCAGCCAGACCACAGGGTCCTACGAGCAGTACTTC; CDR3aa: CASSQTTGSYEQYF
j_gene: TRBJ2-7; len: 18; v_gene: TRBV7-6; abundance: NA; d_gene: TRBD2; CDR3nt: TGTGCCAGCAGCACCCGGGACGATTACAAAAAGCGGGATTACGAGCAGTACTTC; CDR3aa: CASSTRDDYKKRDYEQYF
j_gene: TRBJ2-3; len: 15; v_gene: TRBV7-9; abundance: NA; d_gene: NA; CDR3nt: TGTGCCAGCAGCTTATTAGCGGAGTTCACAGATACGCAGTATTTT; CDR3aa: CASSLLAEFTDTQYF
j_gene: TRBJ2-7; len: 13; v_gene: TRBV29-1; abundance: many; d_gene: TRBD1; CDR3nt: TGCAGCGTTGAGACGGACAGGGCCTACGAGCAGTACTTC; CDR3aa: CSVETDRAYEQYF
j_gene: TRBJ2-3; len: 13; v_gene: TRBV20-1; abundance: NA; d_gene: NA; CDR3nt: TGCAGTGCTAGGGAGACAAACACAGATACGCAGTATTTT; CDR3aa: CSARETNTDTQYF
j_gene: TRBJ1-1; len: 14; v_gene: TRBV2; abundance: few; d_gene: TRBD1; CDR3nt: TGTGCCAGCAGCGCGGGACAGTTCAACACTGAAGCTTTCTTT; CDR3aa: CASSAGQFNTEAFF
j_gene: TRBJ2-7; len: 13; v_gene: TRBV4-3; abundance: many; d_gene: TRBD1; CDR3nt: TGCGCCAGCAGTCCCGGGACAGGAGACGAGCAGTACTTC; CDR3aa: CASSPGTGDEQYF
j_gene: TRBJ1-4; len: 17; v_gene: TRBV4-3; abundance: many; d_gene: NA; CDR3nt: TGCGCCAGCAGCCAAGACGGTGCGGGGTCAACTAATGAAAAACTGTTTTTT; CDR3aa: CASSQDGAGSTNEKLFF
j_gene: TRBJ2-1; len: 18; v_gene: TRBV6-5; abundance: NA; d_gene: TRBD2; CDR3nt: TGTGCCAGCAGTTACAGTTCGGCGGGGGGCCCTTTCTACAATGAGCAGTTCTTC; CDR3aa: CASSYSSAGGPFYNEQFF
j_gene: TRBJ2-2; len: 14; v_gene: TRBV29-1; abundance: NA; d_gene: NA; CDR3nt: TGCAGCGTTGACAGGATTGACGACACCGGGGAGCTGTTTTTT; CDR3aa: CSVDRIDDTGELFF
j_gene: TRBJ2-5; len: 13; v_gene: TRBV27; abundance: few; d_gene: NA; CDR3nt: TGTGCCAGCAGTTGGTCCAGCCAAGAGACCCAGTACTTC; CDR3aa: CASSWSSQETQYF
j_gene: TRBJ1-1; len: 15; v_gene: TRBV7-8; abundance: few; d_gene: NA; CDR3nt: TGTGCCAGCAGCTTATCGAGGGGCGCATTCACTGATGCTTTCTTT; CDR3aa: CASSLSRGAFTDAFF
j_gene: TRBJ2-5; len: 13; v_gene: TRBV12-3/TRBV12-4; abundance: NA; d_gene: TRBD2; CDR3nt: TGTGCCAGCAGGATGACGGGAGGGGAGACCCAGTACTTC; CDR3aa: CASRMTGGETQYF
j_gene: TRBJ2-6; len: 20; v_gene: TRBV6-2/TRBV6-3; abundance: NA; d_gene: TRBD1; CDR3nt: TGTGCCAGCAGTTACTCTGCTGGGACAGGGGGCGCTTCTGGGGCCAACGTCCTGACTTTC; CDR3aa: CASSYSAGTGGASGANVLTF
j_gene: TRBJ2-3; len: 14; v_gene: TRBV30; abundance: NA; d_gene: NA; CDR3nt: TGTGCCTGGAGTGCGGCCGTCGGTACAGATACGCAGTATTTT; CDR3aa: CAWSAAVGTDTQYF
j_gene: TRBJ2-1; len: 15; v_gene: TRBV20-1; abundance: few; d_gene: TRBD2; CDR3nt: TGCAGTGGGACGGTGGGACTAGCGGCTGTGAATGAGCAGTTCTTC; CDR3aa: CSGTVGLAAVNEQFF
j_gene: TRBJ2-5; len: 14; v_gene: TRBV12-3/TRBV12-4; abundance: NA; d_gene: NA; CDR3nt: TGTGCCAGCGGCTACCCGGGACGCCAAGAGACCCAGTACTTC; CDR3aa: CASGYPGRQETQYF
j_gene: TRBJ2-1; len: 14; v_gene: TRBV11-3; abundance: many; d_gene: TRBD2; CDR3nt: TGTGCCAGCAGCCCCCTAGGGACTAGCGGGGAGCAGTTCTTC; CDR3aa: CASSPLGTSGEQFF
j_gene: TRBJ1-1; len: 15; v_gene: TRBV7-9; abundance: few; d_gene: NA; CDR3nt: TGTGCCAGCAGCTTAGGGGTAGGGATGAACACTGAAGCTTTCTTT; CDR3aa: CASSLGVGMNTEAFF
j_gene: TRBJ2-3; len: 17; v_gene: TRBV7-6; abundance: many; d_gene: NA; CDR3nt: TGTGCCAGCAGCTTAGAAGGCGGGATTTTCGGCACAGATACGCAGTATTTT; CDR3aa: CASSLEGGIFGTDTQYF
j_gene: TRBJ1-1; len: 17; v_gene: TRBV9; abundance: NA; d_gene: TRBD1; CDR3nt: TGTGCCAGCAGCGTAGACCGGGACAGGGGTGGAACCACTGAAGCTTTCTTT; CDR3aa: CASSVDRDRGGTTEAFF
j_gene: TRBJ1-6; len: 15; v_gene: TRBV27; abundance: NA; d_gene: TRBD1; CDR3nt: TGTGCCGGCAGCCCATGGGGACAGGGTTCTCCACCCCTCCACTTT; CDR3aa: CAGSPWGQGSPPLHF
j_gene: TRBJ1-5; len: 15; v_gene: TRBV6-1; abundance: many; d_gene: TRBD1; CDR3nt: TGTGCCAGCAGGCCGACAGGGGATAGCAATCAGCCCCAGCATTTT; CDR3aa: CASRPTGDSNQPQHF
j_gene: TRBJ2-7; len: 15; v_gene: TRBV13; abundance: many; d_gene: TRBD2; CDR3nt: TGTGCCAGCAGCCCGCGACTAGCGGGAGGGGCAGAGCAGTACTTC; CDR3aa: CASSPRLAGGAEQYF
j_gene: TRBJ2-7; len: 17; v_gene: TRBV11-2; abundance: NA; d_gene: NA; CDR3nt: TGTGCCAGCAGCTTAGTCCCGATGAGCCGGAGCTCCTACGAGCAGTACTTC; CDR3aa: CASSLVPMSRSSYEQYF
j_gene: TRBJ1-5; len: 16; v_gene: TRBV6-1; abundance: few; d_gene: NA; CDR3nt: TGTGCCAGCAGTCATGGATTTGATGGAGGCAATCAGCCCCAGCATTTT; CDR3aa: CASSHGFDGGNQPQHF
j_gene: TRBJ2-3; len: 15; v_gene: TRBV7-9; abundance: many; d_gene: TRBD1; CDR3nt: TGTGCCAGCAGCGGGGGACAGCATTACACAGATACGCAGTATTTT; CDR3aa: CASSGGQHYTDTQYF
j_gene: TRBJ2-7; len: 15; v_gene: TRBV4-1; abundance: many; d_gene: TRBD2; CDR3nt: TGCGCCAGCAGAGACCGACTAGCGGGGGACTACGAGCAGTACTTC; CDR3aa: CASRDRLAGDYEQYF
j_gene: TRBJ2-5; len: 12; v_gene: TRBV6-5; abundance: NA; d_gene: TRBD2; CDR3nt: TGTGCCAGCAGCTGGGGGGGAGAGACCCAGTACTTC; CDR3aa: CASSWGGETQYF
j_gene: TRBJ2-5; len: 16; v_gene: TRBV7-3; abundance: NA; d_gene: NA; CDR3nt: TGTGCCAGCAGCCTGGGACTCCTGGGCGGTGGGGAGACCCAGTACTTC; CDR3aa: CASSLGLLGGGETQYF
j_gene: TRBJ2-5; len: 12; v_gene: TRBV13; abundance: many; d_gene: NA; CDR3nt: TGTGCCAGCAGCCCCCCGCAAGAGACCCAGTACTTC; CDR3aa: CASSPPQETQYF
j_gene: TRBJ2-3; len: 15; v_gene: TRBV25-1; abundance: NA; d_gene: TRBD1; CDR3nt: TGTGCCAGCAGTGAGGGACAGGGTTGGACAGATACGCAGTATTTT; CDR3aa: CASSEGQGWTDTQYF
j_gene: TRBJ2-2; len: 13; v_gene: TRBV7-9; abundance: many; d_gene: TRBD1; CDR3nt: TGTGCCAGCAGCCCAACAGGGGCCGGGGAGCTGTTTTTT; CDR3aa: CASSPTGAGELFF
j_gene: TRBJ2-5; len: 16; v_gene: TRBV11-2; abundance: NA; d_gene: NA; CDR3nt: TGTGCCAGCAGCCCGGAGGGTGGGGCCTCCTTGGAGACCCAGTACTTC; CDR3aa: CASSPEGGASLETQYF
j_gene: TRBJ1-1; len: 13; v_gene: TRBV7-9; abundance: NA; d_gene: NA; CDR3nt: TGTGCCAGCAGCCCCGTATTCTACACTGAAGCTCTCTTT; CDR3aa: CASSPVFYTEALF
j_gene: TRBJ2-7; len: 15; v_gene: TRBV2; abundance: NA; d_gene: NA; CDR3nt: TGTGCCAGCAGTGATCGGCCTGCCACCACCTACGAGCAGTACTTC; CDR3aa: CASSDRPATTYEQYF
j_gene: TRBJ2-7; len: 14; v_gene: TRBV30; abundance: NA; d_gene: NA; CDR3nt: TGTGCCTGGAGTGTTAGCGGAAGCTCCTACGAGCAGTACTTC; CDR3aa: CAWSVSGSSYEQYF
j_gene: TRBJ1-5; len: 14; v_gene: TRBV7-9; abundance: many; d_gene: NA; CDR3nt: TGTGCCAGCAGCCAAGGCCATAGCAATCAGCCCCAGCATTTT; CDR3aa: CASSQGHSNQPQHF
j_gene: TRBJ2-5; len: 19; v_gene: TRBV3-1; abundance: NA; d_gene: NA; CDR3nt: TGTGCCAGCAGCCAAGTTTTGGGTCCGACAGTTGAGGGGGAAGAGACCCAGTACTTC; CDR3aa: CASSQVLGPTVEGEETQYF
j_gene: TRBJ1-4; len: 17; v_gene: TRBV25-1; abundance: NA; d_gene: NA; CDR3nt: TGTGCCAGCAGTGAATTCACAGGGAGTGCACCTAGTGAAAAACTGTTTTTT; CDR3aa: CASSEFTGSAPSEKLFF
j_gene: TRBJ2-7; len: 14; v_gene: TRBV7-2; abundance: many; d_gene: NA; CDR3nt: TGTGCCAGCAGCTTATTCCAGGGCCCCTACGAGCAGTACTTC; CDR3aa: CASSLFQGPYEQYF
j_gene: TRBJ1-2; len: 15; v_gene: TRBV7-9; abundance: NA; d_gene: TRBD1; CDR3nt: TGTGCCAGCAGCTTAGGAGAGACAGGGGGCAATGGCTACACCTTC; CDR3aa: CASSLGETGGNGYTF
j_gene: TRBJ2-1; len: 18; v_gene: TRBV24-1; abundance: NA; d_gene: TRBD2; CDR3nt: TGTGCCACCAGTGATGCTAATCTAGCGGGCATAACCTACAATGAGCAGTTCTTC; CDR3aa: CATSDANLAGITYNEQFF
j_gene: TRBJ2-1; len: 18; v_gene: TRBV5-1; abundance: many; d_gene: NA; CDR3nt: TGCGCCAGCAGCTACAAAGAGAACAGGGTTCGATCCTACAATGAGCAGTTCTTC; CDR3aa: CASSYKENRVRSYNEQFF
j_gene: TRBJ1-1; len: 15; v_gene: TRBV20-1; abundance: many; d_gene: NA; CDR3nt: TGCAGTGCTAGAGATTTAAGGGCGGGGGACACTGAAGCTTTCTTT; CDR3aa: CSARDLRAGDTEAFF
j_gene: TRBJ2-1; len: 13; v_gene: TRBV7-8; abundance: many; d_gene: TRBD1; CDR3nt: TGTGCCAGCAGCTCCGACAGGGTAACGGAGCAGTTCTTC; CDR3aa: CASSSDRVTEQFF
j_gene: TRBJ2-4; len: 14; v_gene: TRBV7-2; abundance: many; d_gene: NA; CDR3nt: TGTGCCAGCAGCCTTCCCACGGGGGAAAACATTCAGTACTTC; CDR3aa: CASSLPTGENIQYF
j_gene: TRBJ2-7; len: 15; v_gene: TRBV6-5; abundance: NA; d_gene: NA; CDR3nt: TGTGCCAGCAATCCCCAGGGGAACCCGGCCTACGAGCAGTACTTC; CDR3aa: CASNPQGNPAYEQYF
j_gene: TRBJ2-3; len: 17; v_gene: TRBV10-3; abundance: NA; d_gene: TRBD2; CDR3nt: TGTGCCATCAGTGAGTCGTTCCCTAGCGGGGAGGCAGATACGCAGTATTTT; CDR3aa: CAISESFPSGEADTQYF
j_gene: TRBJ2-1; len: 13; v_gene: TRBV12-3/TRBV12-4; abundance: many; d_gene: NA; CDR3nt: TGTGCCAGCAGTTTTGCAGGGTTCAATGAGCAGTTCTTC; CDR3aa: CASSFAGFNEQFF
j_gene: TRBJ2-3; len: 15; v_gene: TRBV12-3/TRBV12-4; abundance: NA; d_gene: TRBD2; CDR3nt: TGTGCCAGTATGAAGGGACTAGTGCATTTAGATACGCAGTATTTT; CDR3aa: CASMKGLVHLDTQYF